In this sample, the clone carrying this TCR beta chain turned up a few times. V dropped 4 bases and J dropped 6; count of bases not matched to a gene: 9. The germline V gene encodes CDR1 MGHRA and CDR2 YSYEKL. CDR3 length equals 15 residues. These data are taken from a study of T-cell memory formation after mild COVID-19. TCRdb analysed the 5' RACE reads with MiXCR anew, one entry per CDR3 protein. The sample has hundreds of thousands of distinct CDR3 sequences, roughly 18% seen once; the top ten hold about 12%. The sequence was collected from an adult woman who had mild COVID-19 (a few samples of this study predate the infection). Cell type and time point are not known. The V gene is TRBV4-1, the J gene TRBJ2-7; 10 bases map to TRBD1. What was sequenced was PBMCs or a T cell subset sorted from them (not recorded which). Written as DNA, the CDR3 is TGCGCCAGCAGCCTATGGCCGGGACAGGGGTCCGAGCAGTACTTC. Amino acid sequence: CASSLWPGQGSEQYF.